This T cell receptor (beta chain) came from a study of blood T cell repertoires in COVID-19. For the study at large: Sites across the United States, Italy and Spain contributed samples from acute and convalescent COVID-19. T cells, B-cell-depleted T cells, or PBMCs supplied cDNA or gDNA.

This CDR3 has 11 residues. Looked up from germline, CDR1 is GTSNPN and CDR2 is SVGIG (reference sequence). V lost 2 bases, J lost 6 bases, and 7 bases lay in between. Authors' processing steps: Estimates of nucleated cell counts were drawn from the amplification of reference gene primers. Data came from immunoSEQ multiplex PCR; TCRdb stores just in-frame clones and leaves some out. The V and J calls and clone size were taken over from that table, and D and trimming were inferred from the DNA. The data contain around 100,000 clones, roughly 87% of them seen just once; the ten biggest clones take up around 7.2%.

The chain uses TRBV30 and TRBJ1-1; D is undetermined. The sequenced material came from peripheral blood. The source is a man aged 30-40 years in a cohort sampled during active COVID-19. CDR3 sequence (DNA): TGTGCCTGGAGTCGGAGCTCTGAAGCTTTCTTT. Residues: CAWSRSSEAFF.